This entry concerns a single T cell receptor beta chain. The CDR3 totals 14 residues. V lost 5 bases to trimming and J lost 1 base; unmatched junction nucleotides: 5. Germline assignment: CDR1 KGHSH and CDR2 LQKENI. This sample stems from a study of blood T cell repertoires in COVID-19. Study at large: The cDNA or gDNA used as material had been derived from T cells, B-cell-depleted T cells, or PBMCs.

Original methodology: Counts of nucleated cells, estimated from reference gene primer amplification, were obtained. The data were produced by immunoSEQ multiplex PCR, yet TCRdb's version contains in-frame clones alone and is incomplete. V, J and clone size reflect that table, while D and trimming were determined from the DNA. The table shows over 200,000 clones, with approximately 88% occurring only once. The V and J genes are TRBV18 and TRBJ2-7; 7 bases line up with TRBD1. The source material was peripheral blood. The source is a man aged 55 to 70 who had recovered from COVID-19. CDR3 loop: CASSRARGSYEQYF. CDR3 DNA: TGTGCCAGCTCAAGGGCCAGGGGGTCCTACGAGCAGTACTTC.